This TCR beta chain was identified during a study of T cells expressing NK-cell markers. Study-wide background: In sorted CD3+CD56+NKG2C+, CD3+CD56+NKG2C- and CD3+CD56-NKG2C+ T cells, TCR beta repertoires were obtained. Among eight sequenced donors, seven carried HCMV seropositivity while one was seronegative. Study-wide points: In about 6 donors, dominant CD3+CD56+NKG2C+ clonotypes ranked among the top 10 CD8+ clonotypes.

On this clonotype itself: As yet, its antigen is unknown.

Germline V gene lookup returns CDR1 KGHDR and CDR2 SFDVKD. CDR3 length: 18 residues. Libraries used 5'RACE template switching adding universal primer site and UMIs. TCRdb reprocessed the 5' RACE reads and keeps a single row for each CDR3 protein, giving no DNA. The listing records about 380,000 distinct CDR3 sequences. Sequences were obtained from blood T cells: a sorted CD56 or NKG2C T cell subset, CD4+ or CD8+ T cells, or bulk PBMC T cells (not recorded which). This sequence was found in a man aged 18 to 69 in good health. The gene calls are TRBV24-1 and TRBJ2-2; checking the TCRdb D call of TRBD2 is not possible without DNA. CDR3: CATSDLSPSRAHTGELFF.